Listed below are T cell receptor beta chains from one sample, sequenced in a study of a mutant IDH1 vaccine in newly diagnosed glioma. Sequenced by immunoSEQ multiplex PCR; TCRdb stores in-frame clones only, minus some. Here the sample spans about 56,000 clones, approximately 90% being singletons. These receptors' antigens are unknown. The sample was PBMCs, taken from a glioma patient whose treatment included an IDH1 peptide vaccine. The source of these receptors is a woman between 40 and 55 years old with glioma. CDR3s include the opening cysteine and the closing phenylalanine or tryptophan. Fields, in order: V gene, clone size, CDR3 protein. For some rows the clone size is stated as once, few or many, or as a class when expanded; others skip it.

V: TRBV19
size: -
CDR3: CASTPWANADIQYF

V: TRBV7-3
size: -
CDR3: CASSLGSGSPYEQYF

V: TRBV19
size: -
CDR3: CASSIEVGGSPLHF

V: TRBV4-3
size: -
CDR3: CASSPNRAGRSYEQYF

V: TRBV15
size: -
CDR3: CATSGRSNTEAFF

V: TRBV27
size: once
CDR3: CASSSTDRGSYEQYF

V: TRBV19
size: few
CDR3: CASSIADTQYF

V: TRBV2
size: -
CDR3: CASSRDSNQPQHF

V: TRBV18
size: -
CDR3: CASSQRGTGSSGANVLTF

V: TRBV19
size: once
CDR3: CASSRPGLATPGELFF

V: TRBV2
size: -
CDR3: CASRPDGENGYTF

V: TRBV5-8
size: -
CDR3: CASSLEGTQYNEQFF

V: TRBV7-8
size: -
CDR3: CASSPSPRLAGVSGELFF

V: TRBV10-3
size: -
CDR3: CAISGTFLTGELFF

V: TRBV27
size: -
CDR3: CARHQGDSNQPQHF

V: TRBV6-1
size: -
CDR3: CASSERGGRSYGYTF

V: TRBV29-1
size: -
CDR3: CSVSGPLAGAQETQYF

V: TRBV15
size: -
CDR3: CATSIARDYNEQFF

V: TRBV27
size: -
CDR3: CASSSYWTDPDTQYF

V: TRBV6-1
size: -
CDR3: CASSLIQGGGNTIYF

V: TRBV2
size: -
CDR3: CASSIGDGYTF

V: TRBV4-1
size: once
CDR3: CASSQGTGPYEQYF

V: TRBV19
size: -
CDR3: CASSTSGGYQPQHF

V: TRBV2
size: -
CDR3: CASSESFQGATGELFF

V: TRBV19
size: -
CDR3: CASSSTGGVKTEAFF

V: TRBV5-1
size: -
CDR3: CASSLFVSGRGDTQYF

V: TRBV5-4
size: -
CDR3: CASSFPSYTF

V: TRBV4-1
size: -
CDR3: CASSPGQGFVGTQYF

V: TRBV5-1
size: -
CDR3: CASSLGAGGAVDTQYF

V: TRBV4-1
size: -
CDR3: CASSKNTGGFYGYTF

V: TRBV29-1
size: -
CDR3: CSAEGDGYTF

V: TRBV11-2
size: -
CDR3: CASSLLLGPNYNEQFF

V: TRBV28
size: -
CDR3: CASSLGAPYGYTF

V: TRBV19
size: few
CDR3: CASRYGTGSEAFF

V: TRBV5-1
size: -
CDR3: CASSLGGLAGYTTQYF

V: TRBV6-1
size: -
CDR3: CASMDRASNYGYTF